This T cell receptor beta chain was recovered during a study of T cells in Graves' hyperthyroidism and ophthalmopathy. PBMCs were obtained from under 13 ml fresh peripheral blood. Germline loops: CDR1 MNHEY, CDR2 SVGEGT. The CDR3 totals 15 residues. Trimming took 5 bases from V and 2 from J; bases not matched to a gene: 7. RNA transcripts gave rise to amplified TCR beta CDR3 regions. Carried out on the TCR CDR3, a first-round RT-PCR used the HTBI primer set. TCRdb re-called the multiplex PCR reads with MiXCR, one entry per CDR3 protein. Seen here are over 250,000 distinct CDR3 sequences, approximately 15% observed once, and the top ten hold around 55%.

The TCR originated in a woman in her sixties or seventies with Graves' ophthalmopathy. Sequencing was carried out using blood. The rearrangement uses TRBV6-2 or TRBV6-3 and TRBJ2-7; the match to TRBD1 covers 9 bases. Written as DNA, the CDR3 is TGTGCCAGCAGTGCCCGGGGACAGGGCACCTACGAGCAGTACTTC. Encoded protein: CASSARGQGTYEQYF.